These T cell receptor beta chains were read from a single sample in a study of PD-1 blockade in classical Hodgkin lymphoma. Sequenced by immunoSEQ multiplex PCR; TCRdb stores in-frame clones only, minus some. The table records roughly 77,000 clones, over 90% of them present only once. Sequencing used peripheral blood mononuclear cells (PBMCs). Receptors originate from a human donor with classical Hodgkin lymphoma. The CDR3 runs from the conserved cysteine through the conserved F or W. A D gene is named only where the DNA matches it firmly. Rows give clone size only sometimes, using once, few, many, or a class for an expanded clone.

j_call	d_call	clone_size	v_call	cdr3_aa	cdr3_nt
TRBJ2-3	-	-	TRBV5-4	CASSLEATSSRDTQYF	TGTGCCAGCAGCTTGGAAGCGACATCTAGCAGGGATACGCAGTATTTT
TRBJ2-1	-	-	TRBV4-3	CASGAGSVDNEQFF	TGCGCCAGCGGGGCCGGGAGTGTCGACAATGAGCAGTTCTTC
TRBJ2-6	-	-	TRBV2	CASKRSGANVLTF	TGTGCCAGCAAAAGGAGTGGGGCCAACGTCCTGACTTTC
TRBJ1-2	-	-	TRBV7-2	CASSLDQGRGGGNYGYTF	TGTGCCAGCAGCTTAGACCAAGGGCGGGGCGGCGGTAACTATGGCTACACCTTC
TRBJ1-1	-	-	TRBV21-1	CASAWGENTEAFF	TGTGCCAGCGCGTGGGGGGAGAACACTGAAGCTTTCTTT
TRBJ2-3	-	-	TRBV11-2	CASSLSRDSNTQYF	TGTGCCAGCAGCTTATCCCGGGACTCTAATACGCAGTATTTT
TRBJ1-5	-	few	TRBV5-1	CASSLGSINQPQHF	TGCGCCAGCAGCTTGGGGTCCATTAATCAGCCCCAGCATTTT
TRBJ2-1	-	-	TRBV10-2	CATSRGPRFEQFF	TGCGCCACCTCTCGGGGGCCCCGGTTTGAGCAGTTCTTC
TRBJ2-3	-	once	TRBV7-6	CASSPLTGDTQYF	TGTGCCAGCAGCCCATTAACAGGGGATACGCAGTATTTT
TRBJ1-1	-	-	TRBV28	CASSIHINTEAFF	TGTGCCAGCAGTATTCATATTAACACTGAAGCTTTCTTT
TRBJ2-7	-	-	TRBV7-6	CASSGRRDSEQYF	TGTGCCAGCAGCGGCAGACGGGACTCCGAGCAGTACTTC
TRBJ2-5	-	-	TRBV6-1	CASSEAGVRRETQYF	TGTGCCAGCAGTGAAGCGGGGGTTCGGAGGGAGACCCAGTACTTC
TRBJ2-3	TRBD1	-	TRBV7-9	CASSYRGDTQYF	TGTGCCAGCAGCTACAGGGGAGATACGCAGTATTTT
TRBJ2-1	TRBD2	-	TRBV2	CASSASVRGRANEQFF	TGTGCCAGCAGTGCATCCGTCCGCGGGAGGGCAAATGAGCAGTTCTTC
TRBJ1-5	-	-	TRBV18	CASSPDLASNQPQHF	TGTGCCAGCTCACCCGATTTGGCTAGCAATCAGCCCCAGCATTTT
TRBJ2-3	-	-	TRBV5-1	CASSLAGDVTDTQYF	TGCGCCAGCAGCTTGGCAGGGGATGTCACAGATACGCAGTATTTT
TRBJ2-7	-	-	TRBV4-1	CASSRGGGSYEQYF	TGCGCCAGCAGCCGAGGGGGGGGCTCCTACGAGCAGTACTTC
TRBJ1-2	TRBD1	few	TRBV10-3	CAIEDRTFYGYTF	TGTGCCATCGAGGACAGGACCTTCTATGGCTACACCTTC
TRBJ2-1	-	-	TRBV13	CASSSRTIYNEQFF	TGTGCCAGCAGCTCCCGGACAATCTACAATGAGCAGTTCTTC
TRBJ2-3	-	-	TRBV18	CASSKLKPTDTQYF	TGTGCCAGCTCCAAATTAAAACCTACAGATACGCAGTATTTT
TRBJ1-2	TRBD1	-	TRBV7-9	CASSSGQASYTF	TGTGCCAGCAGCTCCGGACAGGCCTCCTACACCTTC
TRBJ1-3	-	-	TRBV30	CSRHGDIGHF	TGTTCCCGCCACGGGGACATCGGGCATTTT
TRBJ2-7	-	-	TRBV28	CASSPSWKSEQYF	TGTGCCAGCAGCCCCAGTTGGAAATCCGAGCAGTACTTC
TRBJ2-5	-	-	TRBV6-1	CASRVTGRETQYF	TGTGCCAGCAGGGTGACAGGAAGGGAGACCCAGTACTTC
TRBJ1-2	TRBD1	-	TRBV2	CASTLDRGGGGYTF	TGTGCCAGCACCTTGGACAGGGGGGGAGGTGGCTACACCTTC
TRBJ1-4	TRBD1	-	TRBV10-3	CAISGQGDNEKLFF	TGTGCCATCAGTGGACAGGGCGATAATGAAAAACTGTTTTTT
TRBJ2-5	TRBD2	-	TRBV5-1	CASSIGTSGSTETQYF	TGCGCCAGCAGCATCGGGACTAGCGGGAGTACCGAGACCCAGTACTTC
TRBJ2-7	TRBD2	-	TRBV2	CASSEGLAGSNEQYF	TGTGCCAGCAGTGAAGGGCTAGCGGGATCCAACGAGCAGTACTTC
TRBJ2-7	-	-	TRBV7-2	CASSRRGEQYF	TGTGCCAGCAGCCGGAGGGGAGAGCAGTACTTC
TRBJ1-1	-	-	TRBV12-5	CASGLGIGDNTEAFF	TGTGCTAGTGGTTTGGGGATCGGGGACAACACTGAAGCTTTCTTT
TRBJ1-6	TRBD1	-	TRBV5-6	CASSLDRGYSPLHF	TGTGCCAGCAGCTTGGACAGGGGGTATTCACCCCTCCACTTT
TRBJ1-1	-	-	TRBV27	CASSLYRDTNTEAFF	TGTGCCAGCAGTTTATACAGGGACACCAACACTGAAGCTTTCTTT
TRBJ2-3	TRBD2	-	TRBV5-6	CASSLRLAAADTQYF	TGTGCCAGCAGCTTGAGACTAGCGGCTGCAGATACGCAGTATTTT
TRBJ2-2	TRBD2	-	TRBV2	CATGQRGLTGELFF	TGTGCCACAGGCCAGCGGGGGCTCACCGGGGAGCTGTTTTTT
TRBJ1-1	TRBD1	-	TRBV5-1	CASSIPRQGGEAFF	TGCGCCAGCAGCATCCCTCGACAGGGAGGTGAAGCTTTCTTT
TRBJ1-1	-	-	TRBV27	CASSHVGRRNTEAFF	TGTGCCAGCAGCCATGTCGGACGGAGGAACACTGAAGCTTTCTTT
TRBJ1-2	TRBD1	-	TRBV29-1	CSVTTGAGYTF	TGCAGCGTGACGACAGGGGCCGGCTACACCTTC
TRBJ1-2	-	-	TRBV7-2	CASSAGSHGYTF	TGTGCCAGCAGCGCAGGATCCCATGGCTACACCTTC
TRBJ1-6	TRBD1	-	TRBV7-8	CASSPGQIYNSPLHF	TGTGCCAGCAGCCCGGGACAGATCTATAATTCACCCCTCCACTTT
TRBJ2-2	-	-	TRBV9	CASSVFGGAGGELFF	TGTGCCAGCAGCGTGTTCGGGGGAGCTGGCGGGGAGCTGTTTTTT
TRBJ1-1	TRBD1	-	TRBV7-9	CASSMTGTGANEAFF	TGTGCCAGCAGCATGACCGGGACAGGGGCAAATGAAGCTTTCTTT
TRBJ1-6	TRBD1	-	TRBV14	CASSQQITGVYNSPLHF	TGTGCCAGCAGCCAACAAATTACAGGGGTTTATAATTCACCCCTCCACTTT
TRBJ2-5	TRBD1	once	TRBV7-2	CASSLDGRGRGTVKETQYF	TGTGCCAGCAGCTTAGATGGGCGTGGTAGAGGGACAGTGAAGGAGACCCAGTACTTC
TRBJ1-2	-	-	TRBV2	CASRAEWDLGRGYTF	TGTGCCAGCAGAGCTGAATGGGACCTAGGTCGTGGCTACACCTTC
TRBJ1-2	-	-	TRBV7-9	CASSLGGTNGYTF	TGTGCCAGCAGCTTAGGAGGCACCAATGGCTACACCTTC
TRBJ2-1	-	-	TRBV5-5	CASSFGYEQFF	TGTGCCAGCAGCTTTGGCTATGAGCAGTTCTTC
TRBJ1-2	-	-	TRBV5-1	CASSLGPATPYGYTF	TGCGCCAGCAGCCTCGGGCCCGCTACTCCTTATGGCTACACCTTC
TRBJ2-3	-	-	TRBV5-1	CASSPDATDTQYF	TGCGCCAGCAGCCCTGACGCGACAGATACGCAGTATTTT
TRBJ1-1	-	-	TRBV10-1	CATEQTSNPGGTEAFF	TGCGCCACTGAACAGACGAGCAATCCAGGAGGCACTGAAGCTTTCTTT
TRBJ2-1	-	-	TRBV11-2	CASSSNNEQFF	TGTGCCAGCAGCTCAAACAATGAGCAGTTCTTC
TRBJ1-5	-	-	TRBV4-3	CASSQELGEGNQPQHF	TGCGCCAGCAGCCAAGAGTTAGGGGAAGGCAATCAGCCCCAGCATTTT
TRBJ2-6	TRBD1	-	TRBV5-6	CASSDWPGQGVSGANVLTF	TGTGCCAGCAGCGATTGGCCGGGACAGGGAGTATCTGGGGCCAACGTCCTGACTTTC
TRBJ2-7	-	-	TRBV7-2	CASGQPGPYEQYF	TGTGCCAGCGGGCAGCCCGGCCCCTACGAGCAGTACTTC
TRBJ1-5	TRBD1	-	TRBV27	CASSFVGQGSQPQHF	TGTGCCAGCAGTTTTGTAGGACAGGGGAGTCAGCCCCAGCATTTT
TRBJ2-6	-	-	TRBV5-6	CASSLGGSSGANVLTF	TGTGCCAGCAGCTTGGGCGGAAGTTCTGGGGCCAACGTCCTGACTTTC